This T cell receptor (beta chain) was recorded in a study of T cell clusters in autoimmune cytopenias. TRB amplification used approximately 270 ng of peripheral blood genomic DNA. The CDR3 loop spans 11 amino acids. Germline V gene sequence: CDR1 MNHEY, CDR2 SVGAGI. TRB rearrangements were amplified by touch-down multiplex PCR with mixed TRB-A/B primers. With the multiplex PCR reads reprocessed, TCRdb shows one record per CDR3 protein and no DNA. The sample table sets out under 9,000 distinct CDR3 sequences. Sequencing was done on a sample of peripheral blood. The V gene is TRBV6-5, the J gene TRBJ1-2. The sequence derives from a human donor with an autoimmune cytopenia or autoimmune hepatitis (not recorded which). The CDR3 spells CATSVGYGYTF.